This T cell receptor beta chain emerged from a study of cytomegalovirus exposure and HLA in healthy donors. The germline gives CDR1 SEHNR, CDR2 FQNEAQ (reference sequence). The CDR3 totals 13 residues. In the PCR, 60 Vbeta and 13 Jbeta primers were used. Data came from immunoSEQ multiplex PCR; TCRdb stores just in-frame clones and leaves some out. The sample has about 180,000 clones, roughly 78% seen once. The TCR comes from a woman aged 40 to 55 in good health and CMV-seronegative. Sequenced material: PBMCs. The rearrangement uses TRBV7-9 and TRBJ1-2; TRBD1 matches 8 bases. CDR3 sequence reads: CSLGQGAHYGYTF. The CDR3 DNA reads TGTTCCCTAGGCCAGGGGGCCCACTATGGCTACACCTTC.